Following are 10 T cell receptor beta chains from one sample sequenced in a study of technical replicates of blood from a handful of donors. Repertoires were generated with immunoSEQ multiplex PCR, while TCRdb's copy carries only in-frame clones and drops some. Of fewer than 70,000 clones listed, 75% to 90% are singletons. The sequencing input was PBMCs. The source is a human donor in good health. Some clones in this sample may be carry-over from other donors' samples.

This clone has a single count. The genes are TRBV6-5 and TRBJ2-1; 15 nucleotides agree with TRBD2. Trimming removed 2 bases from V and 7 bases from J; junction bases left unmatched: 3. CDR1 and CDR2 (germline): MNHEY, SVGAGI. The CDR3 has 16 amino acids. CDR3 loop: CASSYPGTSGRNEQFF. As DNA, the CDR3 is TGTGCCAGCAGTTACCCAGGGACTAGCGGGAGGAATGAGCAGTTCTTC.

The chain carries TRBV7-9 and TRBJ2-1, with D perhaps TRBD2 (5 bases). The CDR3 loop spans 15 amino acids. Germline V gene sequence: CDR1 SEHNR, CDR2 FQNEAQ (reference sequence). With 3 bases removed from V and 0 bases from J, the gap between germline ends came to 9 bases. The DNA of the CDR3 is TGTGCCAGCAGCTTTATGGGGAGCTCCTACAATGAGCAGTTCTTC. Encoded protein: CASSFMGSSYNEQFF.

The rearrangement links TRBV4-1 to TRBJ1-2, with a weak D call TRBD1 (5 bases). Germline V CDR1 and CDR2: MGHRA, YSYEKL. V lost 0 bases and J 4 bases, leaving 24 bases between the germline ends. The CDR3 totals 19 residues. The CDR3 loop is CASSQDGPGGTNLFYGYTF. The CDR3 coding sequence is TGCGCCAGCAGCCAAGATGGGCCGGGGGGAACTAATTTATTCTATGGCTACACCTTC.

The chain carries TRBV7-9 and TRBJ2-3; 11 nucleotides agree with TRBD1. CDR3 size: 18 residues. CDR1 is SEHNR and CDR2 is FQNEAQ in the germline V gene (reference sequence). Unmatched junction bases numbered 12, after V lost 5 bases and J lost 2 bases. The CDR3 reads CASSLGQGAMGVTDTQYF. The CDR3 DNA reads as TGTGCCAGCAGCCTTGGACAGGGGGCGATGGGTGTCACAGATACGCAGTATTTT.

The chain couples TRBV29-1 to TRBJ1-1; no definite D call. V was shortened by 3 bases and J by 0 bases, with 8 bases between the two germline ends. The CDR3 length is 13 residues. Germline V gives CDR1 SQVTM, CDR2 ANQGSEA. The CDR3 DNA is TGCAGCGTTGATGAGCCGGTGAACACTGAAGCTTTCTTT. As protein: CSVDEPVNTEAFF.

The V and J genes are TRBV7-9 and TRBJ2-5; no firm D call. V lost 2 bases and J 5 bases, leaving 9 bases between the germline ends. This CDR3 has 13 residues. Germline lookup yields CDR1 SEHNR and CDR2 FQNEAQ (reference sequence). The CDR3 spells CASSLLPDETQYF. As DNA, the CDR3 is TGTGCCAGCAGCTTATTACCAGATGAGACCCAGTACTTC.

This clone was observed a single time. The V call is TRBV5-4, the J call TRBJ2-3; 8 nucleotides agree with TRBD2. The CDR3 has 16 residues. Germline assignment: CDR1 SGHNT and CDR2 YYREEE (reference sequence). V lost 0 bases and J lost 5; bases outside the gene matches: 8. The CDR3, as DNA: TGTGCCAGCAGCTTGGTACGGGAGGGCCGCGAAGATACGCAGTATTTT. It is translated as CASSLVREGREDTQYF.

The chain has TRBV13 and TRBJ1-2; no reliable D call. The V end lost 0 bases, the J end lost 2 bases, and 4 bases lay between the germline ends. Looked up from germline, CDR1 is PRHDT and CDR2 is FYEKMQ (reference sequence). The CDR3 extends over 13 amino acids. The CDR3 DNA reads as TGTGCCAGCAGCTTAGGAGCCAACTATGGCTACACCTTC. It translates to CASSLGANYGYTF. The whole variable domain, remainder taken from reference TRBV13 and TRBJ1-2, is AAGVIQSPRHLIKEKRETATLKCYPIPRHDTVYWYQQGPGQDPQFLISFYEKMQSDKGSIPDRFSAQQFSDYHSELNMSSLELGDSALYFCASSLGANYGYTFGSGTRLTVV.

This chain links TRBV7-8 with TRBJ2-7; 9 nucleotides match TRBD2. This CDR3 contains 16 residues. V shed 3 bases and J 0 bases; nucleotides not matched to a gene: 6. From germline, CDR1 is SGHVS and CDR2 FQNEAQ. The chain's CDR3 is CASSFPAGGPSYEQYF. Here the CDR3 DNA reads TGTGCCAGCAGCTTCCCGGCGGGGGGGCCCTCCTACGAGCAGTACTTC. The full variable domain, its missing parts supplied by reference TRBV7-8 and TRBJ2-7, is GAGVSQSPRYKVAKRGQDVALRCDPISGHVSLFWYQQALGQGPEFLTYFQNEAQLDKSGLPSDRFFAERPEGSVSTLKIQRTQQEDSAVYLCASSFPAGGPSYEQYFGPGTRLTVT.

The chain uses TRBV19 and TRBJ1-5; D unresolved. Germline values: CDR1 LNHDA, CDR2 SQIVND (reference sequence). There are 16 residues in the CDR3. V dropped 7 bases and J dropped 0 bases, with 16 bases sitting between them. The CDR3 sequence is CASNPGRKNSNQPQHF. CDR3 DNA: TGTGCCAGTAACCCAGGCAGGAAAAATAGCAATCAGCCCCAGCATTTT. The variable domain in full, with the rest retrieved from reference TRBV19 and TRBJ1-5, is DGGITQSPKYLFRKEGQNVTLSCEQNLNHDAMYWYRQDPGQGLRLIYYSQIVNDFQKGDIAEGYSVSREKKESFPLTVTSAQKNPTAFYLCASNPGRKNSNQPQHFGDGTRLSIL.